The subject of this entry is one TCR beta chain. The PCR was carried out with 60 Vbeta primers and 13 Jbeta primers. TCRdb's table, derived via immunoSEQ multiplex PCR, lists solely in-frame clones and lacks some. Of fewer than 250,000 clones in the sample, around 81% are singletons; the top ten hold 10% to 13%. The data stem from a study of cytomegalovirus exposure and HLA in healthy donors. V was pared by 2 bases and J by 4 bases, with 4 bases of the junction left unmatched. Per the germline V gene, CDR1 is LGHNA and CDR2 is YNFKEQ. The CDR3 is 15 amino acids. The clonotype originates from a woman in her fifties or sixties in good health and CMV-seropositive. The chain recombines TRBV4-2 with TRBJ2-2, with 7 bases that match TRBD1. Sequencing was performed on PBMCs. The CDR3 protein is CASSQRGTVTGELFF. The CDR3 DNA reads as TGTGCCAGCAGCCAAAGGGGGACAGTCACCGGGGAGCTGTTTTTT.